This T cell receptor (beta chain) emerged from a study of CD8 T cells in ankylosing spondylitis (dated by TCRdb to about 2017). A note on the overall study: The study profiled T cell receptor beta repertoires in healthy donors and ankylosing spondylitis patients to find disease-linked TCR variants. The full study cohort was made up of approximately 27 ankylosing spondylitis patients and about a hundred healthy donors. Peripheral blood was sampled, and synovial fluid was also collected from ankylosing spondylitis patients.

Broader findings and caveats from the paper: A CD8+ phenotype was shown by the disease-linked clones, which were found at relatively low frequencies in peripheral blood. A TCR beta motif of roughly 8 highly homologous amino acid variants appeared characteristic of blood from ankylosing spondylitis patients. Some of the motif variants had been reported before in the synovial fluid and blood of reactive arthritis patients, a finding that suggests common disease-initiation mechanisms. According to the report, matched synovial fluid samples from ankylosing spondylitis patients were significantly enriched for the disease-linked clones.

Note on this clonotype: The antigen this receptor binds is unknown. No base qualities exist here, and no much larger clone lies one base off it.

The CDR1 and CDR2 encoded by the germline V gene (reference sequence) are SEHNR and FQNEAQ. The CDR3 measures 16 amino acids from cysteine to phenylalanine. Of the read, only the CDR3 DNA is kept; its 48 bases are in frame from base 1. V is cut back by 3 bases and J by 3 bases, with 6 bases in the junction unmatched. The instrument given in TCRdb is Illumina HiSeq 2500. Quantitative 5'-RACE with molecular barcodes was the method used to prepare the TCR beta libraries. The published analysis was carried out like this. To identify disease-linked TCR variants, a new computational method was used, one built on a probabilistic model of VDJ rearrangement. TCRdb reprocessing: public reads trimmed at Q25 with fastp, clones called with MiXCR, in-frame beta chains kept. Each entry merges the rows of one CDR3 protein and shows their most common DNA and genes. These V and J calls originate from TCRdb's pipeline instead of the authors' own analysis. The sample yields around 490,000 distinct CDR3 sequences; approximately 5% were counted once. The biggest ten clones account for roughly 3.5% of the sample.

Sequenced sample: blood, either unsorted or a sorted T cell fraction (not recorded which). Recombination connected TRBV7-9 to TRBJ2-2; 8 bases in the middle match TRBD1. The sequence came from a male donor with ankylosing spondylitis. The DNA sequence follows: TGTGCCAGCAGCTTTCACGACAGGGGCGACACCGGGGAGCTGTTTTTT. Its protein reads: CASSFHDRGDTGELFF.